A selection of T cell receptor beta chains follows, all from one sample in a study of cytomegalovirus exposure and HLA in healthy donors. Sequenced by immunoSEQ multiplex PCR; TCRdb stores in-frame clones only, minus some. The sample lists 200,000 or so clones; approximately 78% were seen once. The sample was PBMCs. Source of these receptors: a woman in her fifties or sixties in good health and CMV-seropositive. Both conserved end residues are part of each CDR3.

J gene: TRBJ1-1
V gene: TRBV25-1
CDR3 protein: CASSAQGNTEAFF

J gene: TRBJ2-1
V gene: TRBV7-6
CDR3 protein: CASSQFSGSSYNEQFF

J gene: TRBJ1-5
V gene: TRBV19
CDR3 protein: CASSKQGRGNQPQHF

J gene: TRBJ2-1
V gene: TRBV10-1
CDR3 protein: CASSEQQGSRYNEQFF

J gene: TRBJ2-3
V gene: TRBV2
CDR3 protein: CASSRDLGDTQYF

J gene: TRBJ2-5
V gene: TRBV28
CDR3 protein: CASSPPDRPETQYF

J gene: TRBJ2-5
V gene: TRBV19
CDR3 protein: CASSLGVRRVETQYF

J gene: TRBJ1-2
V gene: TRBV2
CDR3 protein: CASRAGTGWYGYTF

J gene: TRBJ1-2
V gene: TRBV2
CDR3 protein: CASGQNRGPSYGYTF

J gene: TRBJ2-1
V gene: TRBV7-9
CDR3 protein: CASSGQEDNEQFF

J gene: TRBJ2-2
V gene: TRBV11-2
CDR3 protein: CASSYLTGAGELFF

J gene: TRBJ1-5
V gene: TRBV6-1
CDR3 protein: CASSLASGPQHF

J gene: TRBJ2-5
V gene: TRBV5-1
CDR3 protein: CASSLSSGAQETQYF

J gene: TRBJ1-1
V gene: TRBV5-1
CDR3 protein: CASSLGGGALYTEAFF

J gene: TRBJ1-5
V gene: TRBV7-2
CDR3 protein: CASSSTGGGYQPQHF

J gene: TRBJ1-1
V gene: TRBV6-5
CDR3 protein: CASSYGFQGGTEAFF

J gene: TRBJ2-2
V gene: TRBV27
CDR3 protein: CASRPSGANTGELFF